Each of the 16 T cell receptor beta chains below was sequenced from the same sample in a study of shared clonotypes between healthy human individuals. Profiling relied on immunoSEQ multiplex PCR, and the TCRdb table lists in-frame clones only, not all of them. The table has roughly 110,000 clones, under 70% seen once. What was sequenced was memory CD8+ T cells sorted from blood. The subset here: CD45RO+ cells pooled with CCR7-negative TemRA cells. These receptors all come from a woman under 40 in good health.

This chain links TRBV27 with TRBJ1-1; the match to TRBD1 covers 11 bases. The CDR3 consists of 15 residues. Looked up from germline, CDR1 is MNHEY and CDR2 is SMNVEV (reference sequence). The V gene end was trimmed by 6 bases and the J gene end by 6 bases; junction bases not matched to a gene: 9. This CDR3 is CASSANLDRGPEAFF. DNA of the CDR3: TGTGCCAGCAGCGCCAATTTGGACAGGGGGCCTGAAGCTTTCTTT.

V gene TRBV10-3 combines with J gene TRBJ2-4; 9 bases are a match to TRBD2. Germline CDR1 reads ENHRY; CDR2 reads SYGVKD. After removal of 11 bases from V and 2 bases from J, the junction contained 19 bases not matched to a gene. The CDR3 totals 18 residues. CDR3 residues: CAAWAGGGVFSSKNIQYF. CDR3 DNA sequence: TGTGCCGCCTGGGCGGGAGGGGGAGTATTCTCTTCCAAAAACATTCAGTACTTC.

The genes are TRBV29-1 and TRBJ2-1; no firm D call. From germline, CDR1 is SQVTM and CDR2 ANQGSEA. Trimming took off 3 bases at V and 0 bases at J, with 15 bases between the two ends. There are 16 residues in the CDR3. The CDR3 is CSVEAHPQSSYNEQFF. The CDR3 DNA follows: TGCAGCGTTGAGGCCCACCCCCAGAGCTCCTACAATGAGCAGTTCTTC.

There are many counts of this clone. The chain links TRBV10-2 to TRBJ1-2; no reliable D call. Germline loops: CDR1 WSHSY, CDR2 SAAADI. The V end lost 2 bases, the J end lost 4 bases, and 8 bases lay between the germline ends. The CDR3 consists of 13 residues. The CDR3 DNA sequence: TGCGCCAGCAGTGAGGGGGTATCCTATGGCTACACCTTC. This encodes CASSEGVSYGYTF.

V usage is TRBV27 and J usage is TRBJ2-5; D is uncertain. The V end lost 6 bases, the J end lost 1 base, and 9 bases lay between the germline ends. The CDR3 length is 13 residues. Germline V gene sequence: CDR1 MNHEY, CDR2 SMNVEV (reference sequence). CDR3 protein: CASSRRPQETQYF. The CDR3 nucleotides read TGTGCCAGCAGCCGGCGACCCCAAGAGACCCAGTACTTC.

The V gene is TRBV4-1, the J gene TRBJ1-2, with TRBD1 matching 7 bases. Per the germline V gene, CDR1 is MGHRA and CDR2 is YSYEKL. With V trimmed by 2 bases and J by 6 bases, 12 bases remained unmatched. The CDR3 sequence is 16 residues long. CDR3 loop: CASSQRPGQRIHGYTF. The CDR3 DNA sequence: TGCGCCAGCAGCCAAAGACCGGGACAGCGAATTCATGGCTACACCTTC.

J is TRBJ2-7 and V is TRBV10-3; a weak D match, TRBD2 (6 bases). V lost 1 base, J lost 7 bases, and 14 bases lay in between. This CDR3 comprises 14 residues. Germline V gene sequence: CDR1 ENHRY, CDR2 SYGVKD. The CDR3 loop reads CAISEFVGAGEQYF. DNA of the CDR3: TGTGCCATCAGTGAGTTCGTCGGGGCGGGAGAGCAGTACTTC.

The chain combines TRBV28 with TRBJ2-7; D is tentatively TRBD1 or TRBD2 (5 bases each). CDR1 is MDHEN and CDR2 is SYDVKM in the germline V gene. V lost 6 bases, J lost 1 base, and 16 bases lay in between. The CDR3 loop spans 15 amino acids. The CDR3 loop is CASRNPGTGSYEQYF. The CDR3 nucleotides read TGTGCCAGCAGAAATCCCGGGACGGGATCCTACGAGCAGTACTTC.

V and J are TRBV28 and TRBJ2-1; TRBD2 is a possible D gene (6 bases). V dropped 5 bases and J dropped 4 bases, with 18 bases sitting between them. The CDR3 contains 16 residues. Germline assignment: CDR1 MDHEN and CDR2 SYDVKM. The chain's CDR3 is CASSLILDGGYNEQFF. The DNA for the CDR3 is TGTGCCAGCAGTCTCATACTGGACGGAGGGTACAATGAGCAGTTCTTC.

The J gene is TRBJ1-4, the V gene TRBV27; a weak D match, TRBD1 (5 bases). The length of the CDR3 is 16 residues. V was clipped by 5 bases and J by 3 bases, with 16 bases between them. Germline loops: CDR1 MNHEY, CDR2 SMNVEV (reference sequence). In DNA form, the CDR3 reads TGTGCCAGCAGTAGCGCAGGGTGGGTGGCTAATGAAAAACTGTTTTTT. Translated: CASSSAGWVANEKLFF. Together with reference TRBV27 and TRBJ1-4, the CDR3 gives the full variable domain: EAQVTQNPRYLITVTGKKLTVTCSQNMNHEYMSWYRQDPGLGLRQIYYSMNVEVTDKGDVPEGYKVSRKEKRNFPLILESPSPNQTSLYFCASSSAGWVANEKLFFGSGTQLSVL.

This clone appeared once. CDR3 residues: CAWKFQGGLMNTEAFF. In DNA, the CDR3 is TGTGCCTGGAAGTTCCAGGGGGGATTGATGAACACTGAAGCTTTCTTT. The rearrangement uses TRBV30 and TRBJ1-1, with 7 bases fitting TRBD1. The CDR3 length is 16 residues. The V and J ends lost 4 bases and 0 bases, in that order; junction bases with no gene match: 11. Looked up from germline, CDR1 is GTSNPN and CDR2 is SVGIG (reference sequence).

The rearrangement links TRBV5-6 to TRBJ1-2; D not resolved. The V gene's germline CDR1 is SGHDT and CDR2 YYEEEE. The CDR3 loop spans 13 amino acids. Trimming shortened V by 3 bases and J by 5 bases, and 11 bases separated the two germline ends. CDR3 sequence: CASSSPGGYGYTF. The CDR3 DNA follows: TGTGCCAGCAGCTCCCCAGGAGGGTATGGCTACACCTTC.

The chain combines TRBV2 with TRBJ1-2, with D unclear. The germline V gene has CDR1 SNHLY and CDR2 FYNNEI. This CDR3 region has 13 residues. Trimming shortened V by 5 bases and J by 12 bases, and 19 bases separated the two germline ends. This CDR3 is CASSPRGGSSDTF. For the CDR3, the DNA is TGTGCCAGCAGTCCCCGGGGAGGGTCTTCGGACACCTTC.

J is TRBJ2-7 and V is TRBV28, with D unresolved. The germline V and J ends were trimmed by 8 bases and 5 bases, with 22 bases remaining between them. Germline V lookup: CDR1 MDHEN, CDR2 SYDVKM. This CDR3 contains 15 residues. CDR3 region: CASFPRVALLDEQYF. The CDR3 DNA is TGTGCCAGCTTTCCTCGGGTCGCACTTCTGGACGAGCAGTACTTC.

This chain connects TRBV5-4 to TRBJ2-5; D is perhaps TRBD2 (5 bases). The CDR3 covers 11 residues. V was pared by 7 bases and J by 7 bases, with 11 bases between. Germline V gives CDR1 SGHNT, CDR2 YYREEE (reference sequence). The CDR3 DNA follows: TGTGCCAGCGGTGGTGGAGGGACCCAGTACTTC. Translated, it gives CASGGGGTQYF.

The V gene is TRBV28, the J gene TRBJ2-7; D possibly corresponds to TRBD1 (5 bases). The CDR3 sequence is 15 residues long. V shed 3 bases and J shed 0 bases, with 12 bases lying between them. CDR1 and CDR2 from the germline V gene are MDHEN and SYDVKM. The CDR3 protein is CASSFRPDSSYEQYF. The CDR3 DNA is TGTGCCAGCAGTTTTCGGCCAGACAGCTCCTACGAGCAGTACTTC. Complete variable domain (other parts from reference TRBV28 and TRBJ2-7): DVKVTQSSRYLVKRTGEKVFLECVQDMDHENMFWYRQDPGLGLRLIYFSYDVKMKEKGDIPEGYSVSREKKERFSLILESASTNQTSMYLCASSFRPDSSYEQYFGPGTRLTVT.